This T cell receptor beta chain was retrieved from a study of blood T cell repertoires in COVID-19. Study background: Acute and convalescent COVID-19 specimens originated in the United States, Italy and Spain.

Method: immunoSEQ multiplex PCR; TCRdb's copy keeps in-frame clones and lacks some. The sample shows under 250,000 clones, roughly four fifths of them seen only once. CDR1 is SGHDN, CDR2 FVKESK, per germline. J gave up 0 bases and V 4 bases, and 10 bases lay outside the gene matches. The CDR3 runs 17 residues. Source material: peripheral blood. The origin of this receptor is a woman aged 40 to 50 with active or convalescent COVID-19. The chain carries TRBV14 and TRBJ1-2; TRBD1 aligns across 8 bases. CDR3 DNA sequence: TGTGCCAGCAGCCGCCGACGGACAGGGCCGTCTAACTATGGCTACACCTTC. Residues: CASSRRRTGPSNYGYTF.